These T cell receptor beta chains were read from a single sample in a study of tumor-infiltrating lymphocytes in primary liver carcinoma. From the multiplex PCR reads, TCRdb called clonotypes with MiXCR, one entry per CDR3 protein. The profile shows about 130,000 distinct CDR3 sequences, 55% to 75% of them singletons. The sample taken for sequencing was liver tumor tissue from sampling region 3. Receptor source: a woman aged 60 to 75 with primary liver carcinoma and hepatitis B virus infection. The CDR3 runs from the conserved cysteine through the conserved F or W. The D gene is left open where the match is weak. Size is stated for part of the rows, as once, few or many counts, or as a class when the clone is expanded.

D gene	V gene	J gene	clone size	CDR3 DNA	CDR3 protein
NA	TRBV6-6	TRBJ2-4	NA	TGTGCCAGCAGTTACGGAACTGTGATTCAAAACATTCAGTACTTC	CASSYGTVIQNIQYF
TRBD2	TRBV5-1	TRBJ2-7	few	TGCGCCAGCAGCACCGGACTAGCGAACTCCTACGAGCAGTACTTC	CASSTGLANSYEQYF
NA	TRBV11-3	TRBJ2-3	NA	TGTACCAGCAGCTTCAGGACTAACACAGATACGCAGTACTTT	CTSSFRTNTDTQYF
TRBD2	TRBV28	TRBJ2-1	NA	TGTGCCAGCAGTTTGGGGGGGGGAGGTTACAATGGGCAGTTCTTC	CASSLGGGGYNGQFF
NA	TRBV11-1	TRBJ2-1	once	TGTGCCAACAGCTCCCCAGAGGGACCAGGGATGAATGAGCAGTTCTTC	CANSSPEGPGMNEQFF
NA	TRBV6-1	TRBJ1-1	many	TGTGCCAGCAGTGAAGAGGTGGCAGGAGGCACTGAAGCTTTCTTT	CASSEEVAGGTEAFF
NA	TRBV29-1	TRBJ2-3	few	TGCAGCGTCGGTCGGCGTGCCACAGATACGCAGTATTTT	CSVGRRATDTQYF
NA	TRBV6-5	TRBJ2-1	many	TGTGCCAGCAGAAACTATTACAGTGAGCAGTTCTTC	CASRNYYSEQFF
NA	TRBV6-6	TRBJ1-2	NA	TGTGCCAGCAGTTATGGGATCAGGGGCGGCTACACCTTC	CASSYGIRGGYTF
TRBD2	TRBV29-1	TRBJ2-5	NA	TGTAGCGTTCGGACTAGCGGGAGTTGGGCAGAGACCCAGTACTTC	CSVRTSGSWAETQYF
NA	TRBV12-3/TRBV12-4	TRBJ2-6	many	TGTGCCAGCAGTGACACCTCTGGGGCCAACGTCCTGACTTTC	CASSDTSGANVLTF
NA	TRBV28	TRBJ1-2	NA	TGTGCCAGCAGTTTCGGGAGCAATCTCTATGACTACACCTTC	CASSFGSNLYDYTF
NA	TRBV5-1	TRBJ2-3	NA	TGCGCCAGCAGCTTGGTCGCCACCACGGGTACGCAGTTTTTT	CASSLVATTGTQFF
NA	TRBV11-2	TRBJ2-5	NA	TGTGTCAGCAGCTTAAATAGAGAGGCCCAGTACTTC	CVSSLNREAQYF
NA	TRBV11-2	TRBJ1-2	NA	TGTACCAGCAGCTCCCAGATGGGACACAGCTATGGCTACACCTTC	CTSSSQMGHSYGYTF
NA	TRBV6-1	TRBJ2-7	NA	NA	CASSVSTDTQYFGPGGEQYF
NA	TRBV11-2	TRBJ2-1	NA	TGTGCCAGCAACTTAGAGGGTGGGGGGAACAATGAGCAATTCTTC	CASNLEGGGNNEQFF
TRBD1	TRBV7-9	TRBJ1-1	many	TGTGCCAGCAGCTTAGGACAGGGCTCCGAAGCTTTCTTT	CASSLGQGSEAFF
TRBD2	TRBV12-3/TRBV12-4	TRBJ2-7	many	TGTGCCAGCAGCTCAAACCTAGCGGGAGGGCTCTACGAGCAGTACTTC	CASSSNLAGGLYEQYF
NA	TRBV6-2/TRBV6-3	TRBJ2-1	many	TGTGCCAGCAAAACTTCGGTGAACATCCGGGACAATGAGCAGTTCTTC	CASKTSVNIRDNEQFF
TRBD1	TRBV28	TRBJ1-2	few	TGTGCCAGCAGTTTAGGGGGACAGGCCCGCAACTATGGCTACACCTTC	CASSLGGQARNYGYTF
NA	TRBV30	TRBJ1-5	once	TGTGCCTGGATTAAGGGGCGTGATCAGCCCCAGCATTTT	CAWIKGRDQPQHF
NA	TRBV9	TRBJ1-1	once	TGTGCCAGCAGCGTAGGAGGGACAACGAACACTGAAGCTTTCTTT	CASSVGGTTNTEAFF
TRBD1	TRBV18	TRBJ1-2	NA	TGTGCCAGCTCACCGGCGGTACAGGGGGCCTATGGCTACACCTTC	CASSPAVQGAYGYTF
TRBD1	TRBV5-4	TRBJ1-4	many	TGTGCCAGCAGCTCGGGACAGGGGGCAACTAATGAAAAACTGTTTTTT	CASSSGQGATNEKLFF
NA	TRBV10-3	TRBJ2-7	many	TGTGCCATTTCCCCGGGGCCCGATAGTGAGCAGTACTTC	CAISPGPDSEQYF
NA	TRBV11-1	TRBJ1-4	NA	TGTGCCAGCAGCAGGGGGACTAATGAGAAACGGTTTTTT	CASSRGTNEKRFF
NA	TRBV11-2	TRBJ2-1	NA	TGTGTCAGCAGCCTATTGCAGAGCAATGAGCAGTTCTTC	CVSSLLQSNEQFF
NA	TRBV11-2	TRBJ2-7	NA	TGTGCCAGCAGCCAACTCGGAGGGGCGCAGTACTTC	CASSQLGGAQYF
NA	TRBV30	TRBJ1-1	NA	TGTGCCTGGATAGCTCAGGGCACGAACACTGAAGCTTTCTTT	CAWIAQGTNTEAFF
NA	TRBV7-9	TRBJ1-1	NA	TGTGCCTGCAGGGATAACTCCAGGGGAGGCACTGAAGCTTTCTTT	CACRDNSRGGTEAFF
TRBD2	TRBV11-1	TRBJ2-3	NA	TGTGGCAACAGCTTAAGGCAACGTGCGGGAGAGTCCCACTTT	CGNSLRQRAGESHF
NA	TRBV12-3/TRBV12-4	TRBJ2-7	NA	TGTGTCAGCAGCCCCATCGGGGGTTTTAGTCCCGAGCAGTACTTC	CVSSPIGGFSPEQYF
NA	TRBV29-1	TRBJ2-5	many	TGCAGCGTTGATCCCGGGCCGGGGACCCAGTACTTC	CSVDPGPGTQYF
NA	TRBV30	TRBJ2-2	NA	TGTGCCTGGAATGGGAAGATTCGTAACACCGGGGAGCTGTTTTTT	CAWNGKIRNTGELFF
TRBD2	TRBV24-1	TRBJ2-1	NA	TGCGCCACCACTGACCCGGGACTAGCGGGAGGGGTTGAGCAGTTCTTC	CATTDPGLAGGVEQFF
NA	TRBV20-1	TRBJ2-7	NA	TGCAGTGCTACGGACGGCCCAGAGCAGTACTTC	CSATDGPEQYF
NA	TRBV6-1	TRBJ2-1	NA	TGTGCCAGCAGTGAATGGCTAACGAGATACAATGAGCAGTTCTTC	CASSEWLTRYNEQFF
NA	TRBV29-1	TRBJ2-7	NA	TGCATCGTTGAGGGGGGGCTAGCGGACGGGCAGTACTTC	CIVEGGLADGQYF
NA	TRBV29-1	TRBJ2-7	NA	TGCAGCGCGTCAAGGGCGGAGGACGAGCAGTACTTC	CSASRAEDEQYF
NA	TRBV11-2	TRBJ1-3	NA	TGTAGCAGCAGCTTAGTGACCTTAAGTTCTGGAAACACCATATATTTT	CSSSLVTLSSGNTIYF
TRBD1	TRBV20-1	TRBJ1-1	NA	TGCAGTGCGCCCGGGACAGGGGGCGGGAATGGGGAAGCTTTCTTT	CSAPGTGGGNGEAFF
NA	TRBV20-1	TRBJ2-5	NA	TGCAGTGCTAGTAGTGGCGCATCCGTCCAAGAGACCCAGTACTTC	CSASSGASVQETQYF
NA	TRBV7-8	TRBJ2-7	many	TGTGCCAGCAGCTTCCTAGCCCTGGACTCCTACGAGCAGTACTTC	CASSFLALDSYEQYF
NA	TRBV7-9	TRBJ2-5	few	TGTGCCAGCAGCTTAGAAGCAGGGAGATCGGAGACCCAGTACTTC	CASSLEAGRSETQYF
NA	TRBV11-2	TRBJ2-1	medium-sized	TGTGCCAGCAGCCTCGGGATTAACTCCTACAATGAGCAGTTCTTC	CASSLGINSYNEQFF
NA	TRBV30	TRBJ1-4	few	TGTGCCTGGAGTGCAGCCCGAGGGTTTGAAAAACTGTTTTTT	CAWSAARGFEKLFF
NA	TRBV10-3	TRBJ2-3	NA	TGTGCCATCAGTGCTCTGGCGGGGCGCACAGATACGCAGTATTTT	CAISALAGRTDTQYF
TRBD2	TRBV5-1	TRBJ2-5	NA	TGCGCCAGCAGACAACTAGCGAACCTAGAGACCCAGTACTTC	CASRQLANLETQYF
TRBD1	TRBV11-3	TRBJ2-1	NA	TGTGCCAGCAGCCCCCCACCGGGACAGGGAAACAATGAGCAGTTATTC	CASSPPPGQGNNEQLF
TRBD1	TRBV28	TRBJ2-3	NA	TGTGCCAGCGGACGGACAGGGGTTAGCACAGATACGCAGTATTTT	CASGRTGVSTDTQYF
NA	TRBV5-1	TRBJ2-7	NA	TGCGCCAGCAGCGCCTGGGACCATAGGCCTCCCGAGCAGTACTTC	CASSAWDHRPPEQYF
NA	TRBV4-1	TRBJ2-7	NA	TGCGCCAGCAGCCAAGAAGGGCCGGGGCTGAGCTTCTACGAGCAGTACTTC	CASSQEGPGLSFYEQYF
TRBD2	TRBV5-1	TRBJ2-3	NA	TGCGCCAGCAGTTTCACTAGCGGGCGCACAGATACGCAGTATTTT	CASSFTSGRTDTQYF
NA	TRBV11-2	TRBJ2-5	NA	TGTGCCAGCAGCTTCGATCGCGGGGAGACCCAGTATTTC	CASSFDRGETQYF
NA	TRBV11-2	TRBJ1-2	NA	TGTGCCAGCAGCCTGGGACTGGGTTCAGGCTACACCTTC	CASSLGLGSGYTF
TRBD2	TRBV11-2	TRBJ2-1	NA	TGTGCCAGCTGCTTAGGCTGTCTAGCGGACTACAATGAGCAGTTCTTC	CASCLGCLADYNEQFF